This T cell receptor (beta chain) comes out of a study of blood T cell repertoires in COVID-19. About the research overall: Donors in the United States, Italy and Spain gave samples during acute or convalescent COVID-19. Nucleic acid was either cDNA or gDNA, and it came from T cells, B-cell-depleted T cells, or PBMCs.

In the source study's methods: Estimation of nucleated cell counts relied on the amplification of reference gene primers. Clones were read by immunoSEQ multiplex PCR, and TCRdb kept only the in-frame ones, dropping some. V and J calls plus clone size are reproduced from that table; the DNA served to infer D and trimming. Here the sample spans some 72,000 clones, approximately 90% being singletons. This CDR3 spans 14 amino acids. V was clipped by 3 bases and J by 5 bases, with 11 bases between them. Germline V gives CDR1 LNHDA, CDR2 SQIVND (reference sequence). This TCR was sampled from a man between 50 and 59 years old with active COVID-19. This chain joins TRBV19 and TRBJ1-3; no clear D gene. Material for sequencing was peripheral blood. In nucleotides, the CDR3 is TGTGCCAGTAGTATGCGGGAGGTCAGAAACACCATATATTTT. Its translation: CASSMREVRNTIYF.